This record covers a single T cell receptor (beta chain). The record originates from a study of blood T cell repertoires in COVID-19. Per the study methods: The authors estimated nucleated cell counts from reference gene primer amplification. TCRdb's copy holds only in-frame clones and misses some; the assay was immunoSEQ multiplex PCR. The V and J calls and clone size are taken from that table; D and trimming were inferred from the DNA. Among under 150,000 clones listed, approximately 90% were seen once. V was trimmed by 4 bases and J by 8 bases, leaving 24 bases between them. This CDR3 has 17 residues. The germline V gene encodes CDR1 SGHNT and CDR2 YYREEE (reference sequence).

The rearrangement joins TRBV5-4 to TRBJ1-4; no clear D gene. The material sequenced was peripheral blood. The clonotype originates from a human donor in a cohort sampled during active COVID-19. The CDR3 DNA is TGTGCCAGCAGCCCTGGGTCCCAGAACTTTCGGGAAGAAAAACTGTTTTTT. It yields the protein CASSPGSQNFREEKLFF.